This T cell receptor (beta chain) stems from a study of response to subunit inactivated influenza vaccine. The study's findings and limits: A suggestion made by the authors is that each seasonal influenza vaccination recruits few new T cells.

In this sample, this clonotype turned up a few times. Its target is not known. MiXCR was run by TCRdb on the RT-PCR reads, yielding one entry per CDR3 protein. The data contain over 400,000 distinct CDR3 sequences, roughly 11% of them singletons. This clonotype was obtained from a man over 45 who received an inactivated influenza vaccine. The input for sequencing was PBMCs from blood, taken roughly 46 days after vaccination.

The CDR3 coding sequence is TGTGCCAGCAGCGTCACAGAGAAGGGCACAGATACGCAGTATTTT. This translates into CASSVTEKGTDTQYF. The chain uses TRBV9 and TRBJ2-3; D unclear. CDR1 is SGDLS, CDR2 YYNGEE, per germline. This CDR3 comprises 15 residues. Deletions cut 2 bases from V and 1 base from J, with 11 bases between.